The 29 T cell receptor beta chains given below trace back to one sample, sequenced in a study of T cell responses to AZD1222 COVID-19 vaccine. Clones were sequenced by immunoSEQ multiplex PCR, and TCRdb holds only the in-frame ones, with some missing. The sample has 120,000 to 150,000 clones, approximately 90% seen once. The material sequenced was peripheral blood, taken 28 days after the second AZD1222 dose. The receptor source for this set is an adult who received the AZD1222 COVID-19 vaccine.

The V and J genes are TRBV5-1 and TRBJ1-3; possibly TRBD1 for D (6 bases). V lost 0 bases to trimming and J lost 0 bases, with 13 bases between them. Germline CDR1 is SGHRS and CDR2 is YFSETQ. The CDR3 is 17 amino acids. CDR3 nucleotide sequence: TGCGCCAGCAGCTTGGAACAGGGCGGCTTCTCTGGAAACACCATATATTTT. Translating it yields CASSLEQGGFSGNTIYF.

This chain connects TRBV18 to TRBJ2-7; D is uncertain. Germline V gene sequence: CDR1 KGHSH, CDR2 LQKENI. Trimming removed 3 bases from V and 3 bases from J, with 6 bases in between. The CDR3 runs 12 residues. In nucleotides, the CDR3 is TGTGCCAGCTCACCGTTCAGCTACGAGCAGTACTTC. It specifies CASSPFSYEQYF. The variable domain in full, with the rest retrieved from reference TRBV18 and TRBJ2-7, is NAGVMQNPRHLVRRRGQEARLRCSPMKGHSHVYWYRQLPEEGLKFMVYLQKENIIDESGMPKERFSAEFPKEGPSILRIQQVVRGDSAAYFCASSPFSYEQYFGPGTRLTVT.

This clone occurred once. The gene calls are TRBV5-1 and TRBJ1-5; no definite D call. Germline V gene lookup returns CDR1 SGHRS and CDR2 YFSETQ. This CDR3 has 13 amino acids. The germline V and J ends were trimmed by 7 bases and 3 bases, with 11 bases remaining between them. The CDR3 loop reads CASRGSPNQPQHF. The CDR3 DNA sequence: TGCGCCAGCCGAGGGTCGCCCAATCAGCCCCAGCATTTT. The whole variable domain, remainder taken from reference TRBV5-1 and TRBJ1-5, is KAGVTQTPRYLIKTRGQQVTLSCSPISGHRSVSWYQQTPGQGLQFLFEYFSETQRNKGNFPGRFSGRQFSNSRSEMNVSTLELGDSALYLCASRGSPNQPQHFGDGTRLSIL.

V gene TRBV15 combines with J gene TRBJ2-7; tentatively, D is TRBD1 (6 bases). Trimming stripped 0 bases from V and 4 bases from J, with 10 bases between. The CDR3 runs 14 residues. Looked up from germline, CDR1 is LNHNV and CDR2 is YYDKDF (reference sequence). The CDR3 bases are TGTGCCACCAGCAGAGAGGGGGCATTTTACGAGCAGTACTTC. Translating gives CATSREGAFYEQYF.

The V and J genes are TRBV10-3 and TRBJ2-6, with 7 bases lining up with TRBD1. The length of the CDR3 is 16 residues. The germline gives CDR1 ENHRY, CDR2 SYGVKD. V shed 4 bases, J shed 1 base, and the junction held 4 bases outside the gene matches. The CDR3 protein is CAISGQGSSGANVLTF. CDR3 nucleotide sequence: TGTGCCATCAGTGGACAGGGTTCATCTGGGGCCAACGTCCTGACTTTC.

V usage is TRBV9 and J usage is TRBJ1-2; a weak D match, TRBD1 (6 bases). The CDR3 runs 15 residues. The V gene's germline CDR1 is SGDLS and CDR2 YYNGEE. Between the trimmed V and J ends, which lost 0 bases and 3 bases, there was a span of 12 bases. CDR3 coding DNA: TGTGCCAGCAGCGTAGGTGGGACACCTGACTATGGCTACACCTTC. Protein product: CASSVGGTPDYGYTF.

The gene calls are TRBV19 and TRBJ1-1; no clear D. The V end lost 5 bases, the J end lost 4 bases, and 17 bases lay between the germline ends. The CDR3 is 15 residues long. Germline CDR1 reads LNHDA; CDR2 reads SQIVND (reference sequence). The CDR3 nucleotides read TGTGCCAGTAGTGCAATGGACGGTCCGATCACTGAAGCTTTCTTT. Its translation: CASSAMDGPITEAFF.

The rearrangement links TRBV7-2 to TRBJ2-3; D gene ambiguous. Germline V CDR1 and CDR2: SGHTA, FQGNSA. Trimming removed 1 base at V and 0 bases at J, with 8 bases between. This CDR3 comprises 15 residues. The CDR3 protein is CASSLGYGSTDTQYF. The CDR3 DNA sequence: TGTGCCAGCAGCTTAGGTTACGGAAGCACAGATACGCAGTATTTT.

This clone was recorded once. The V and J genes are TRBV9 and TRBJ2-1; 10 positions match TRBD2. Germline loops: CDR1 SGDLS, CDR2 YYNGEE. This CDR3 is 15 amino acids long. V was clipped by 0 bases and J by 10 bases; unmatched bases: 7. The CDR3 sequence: CASSVARTSGEEQFF. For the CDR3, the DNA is TGTGCCAGCAGCGTAGCCCGGACTAGCGGCGAGGAGCAGTTCTTC.

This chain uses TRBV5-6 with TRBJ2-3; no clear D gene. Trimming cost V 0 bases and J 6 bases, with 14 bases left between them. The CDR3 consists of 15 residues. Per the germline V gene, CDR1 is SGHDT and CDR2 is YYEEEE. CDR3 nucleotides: TGTGCCAGCAGCTTGGTAGACCGGCGTGGGGATACGCAGTATTTT. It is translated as CASSLVDRRGDTQYF.

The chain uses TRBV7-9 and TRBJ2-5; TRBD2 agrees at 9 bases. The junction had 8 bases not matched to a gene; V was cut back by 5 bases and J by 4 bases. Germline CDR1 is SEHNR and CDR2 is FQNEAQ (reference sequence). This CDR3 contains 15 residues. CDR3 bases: TGTGCCAGCAGCCGCGGAGAACTAGCGGGAGAGACCCAGTACTTC. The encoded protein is CASSRGELAGETQYF.

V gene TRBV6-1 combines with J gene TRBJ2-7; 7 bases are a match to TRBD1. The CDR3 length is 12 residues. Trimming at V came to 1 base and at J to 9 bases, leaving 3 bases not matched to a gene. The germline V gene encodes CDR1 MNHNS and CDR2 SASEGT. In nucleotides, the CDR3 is TGTGCCAGCAGTGAAGTAGGGGACAGGCAGTACTTC. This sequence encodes CASSEVGDRQYF.

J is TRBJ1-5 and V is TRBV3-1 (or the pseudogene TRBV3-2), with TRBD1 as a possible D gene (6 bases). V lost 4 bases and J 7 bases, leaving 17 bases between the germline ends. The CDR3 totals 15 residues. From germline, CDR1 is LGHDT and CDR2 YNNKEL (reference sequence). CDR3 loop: CASSPSWGAEQPQHF. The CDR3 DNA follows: TGTGCCAGCAGCCCAAGCTGGGGGGCAGAGCAGCCCCAGCATTTT.

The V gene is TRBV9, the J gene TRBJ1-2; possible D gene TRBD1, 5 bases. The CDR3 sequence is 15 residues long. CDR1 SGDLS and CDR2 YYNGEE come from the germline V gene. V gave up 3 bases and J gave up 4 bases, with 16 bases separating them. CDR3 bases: TGTGCCAGCAGCGCCAACATCAGGGCTTCCTATGGCTACACCTTC. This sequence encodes CASSANIRASYGYTF.

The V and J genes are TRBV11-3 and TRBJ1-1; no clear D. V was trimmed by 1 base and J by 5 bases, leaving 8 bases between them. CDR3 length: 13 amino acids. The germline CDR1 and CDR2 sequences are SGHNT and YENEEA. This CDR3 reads CASSLGSGTEAFF. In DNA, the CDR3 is TGTGCCAGCAGCTTAGGCTCGGGTACTGAAGCTTTCTTT.

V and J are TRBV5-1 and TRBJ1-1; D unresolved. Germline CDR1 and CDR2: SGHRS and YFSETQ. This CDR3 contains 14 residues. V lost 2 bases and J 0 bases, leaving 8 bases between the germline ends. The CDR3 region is CASSFGSMNTEAFF. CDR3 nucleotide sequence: TGCGCCAGCAGCTTTGGGTCCATGAACACTGAAGCTTTCTTT.

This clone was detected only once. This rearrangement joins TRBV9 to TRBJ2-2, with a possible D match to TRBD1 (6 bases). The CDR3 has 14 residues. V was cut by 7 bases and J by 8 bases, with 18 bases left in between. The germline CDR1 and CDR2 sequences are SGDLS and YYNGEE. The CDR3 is CASSRDIRPGELFF. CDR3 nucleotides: TGTGCCAGCTCCCGGGACATTCGGCCAGGGGAGCTGTTTTTT.

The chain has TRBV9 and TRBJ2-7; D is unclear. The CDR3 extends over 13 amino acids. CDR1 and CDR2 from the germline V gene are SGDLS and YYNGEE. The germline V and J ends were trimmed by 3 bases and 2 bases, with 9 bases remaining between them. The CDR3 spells CASSGGYPYEQYF. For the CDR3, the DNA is TGTGCCAGCAGCGGGGGATATCCCTACGAGCAGTACTTC.

CDR3 in amino acids: CASSLSDREANEQFF. The CDR3 bases are TGTGCCAGCAGCTTATCGGACAGGGAGGCAAATGAGCAGTTCTTC. The chain couples TRBV7-6 to TRBJ2-1, with TRBD1 matching 8 bases. CDR1 and CDR2 from the germline V gene are SGHVS and FNYEAQ. V lost 2 bases and J lost 7; bases outside the gene matches: 7. CDR3 length: 15 residues. The full variable domain, rest sourced from reference TRBV7-6 and TRBJ2-1, is GAGVSQSPRYKVTKRGQDVALRCDPISGHVSLYWYRQALGQGPEFLTYFNYEAQQDKSGLPNDRFSAERPEGSISTLTIQRTEQRDSAMYRCASSLSDREANEQFFGPGTRLTVL.

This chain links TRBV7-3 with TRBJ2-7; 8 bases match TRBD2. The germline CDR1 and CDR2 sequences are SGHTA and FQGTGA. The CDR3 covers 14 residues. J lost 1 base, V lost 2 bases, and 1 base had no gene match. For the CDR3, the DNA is TGTGCCAGCAGCTTAGCGGGGGGTTCCTACGAGCAGTACTTC. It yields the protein CASSLAGGSYEQYF. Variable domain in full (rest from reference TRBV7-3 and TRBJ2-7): GAGVSQTPSNKVTEKGKYVELRCDPISGHTALYWYRQSLGQGPEFLIYFQGTGAADDSGLPNDRFFAVRPEGSVSTLKIQRTERGDSAVYLCASSLAGGSYEQYFGPGTRLTVT.

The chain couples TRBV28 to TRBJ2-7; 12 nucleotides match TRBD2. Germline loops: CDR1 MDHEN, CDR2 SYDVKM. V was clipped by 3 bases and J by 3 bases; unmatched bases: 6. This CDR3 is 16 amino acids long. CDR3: CASSFGLAGTHYEQYF. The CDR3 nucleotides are TGTGCCAGCAGTTTCGGACTAGCGGGAACACACTACGAGCAGTACTTC.

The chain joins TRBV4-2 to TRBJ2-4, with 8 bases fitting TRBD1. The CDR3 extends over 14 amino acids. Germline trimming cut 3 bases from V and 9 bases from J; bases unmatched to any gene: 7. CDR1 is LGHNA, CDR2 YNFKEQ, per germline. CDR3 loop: CASSQAGGGGIQYF. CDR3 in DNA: TGTGCCAGCAGCCAGGCAGGGGGCGGTGGCATTCAGTACTTC.

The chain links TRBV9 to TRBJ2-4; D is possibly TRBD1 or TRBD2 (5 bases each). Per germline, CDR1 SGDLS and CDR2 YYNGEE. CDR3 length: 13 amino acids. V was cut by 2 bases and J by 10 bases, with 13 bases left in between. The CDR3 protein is CASSVASEGIQYF. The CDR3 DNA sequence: TGTGCCAGCAGCGTTGCTTCCGAGGGGATTCAGTACTTC.

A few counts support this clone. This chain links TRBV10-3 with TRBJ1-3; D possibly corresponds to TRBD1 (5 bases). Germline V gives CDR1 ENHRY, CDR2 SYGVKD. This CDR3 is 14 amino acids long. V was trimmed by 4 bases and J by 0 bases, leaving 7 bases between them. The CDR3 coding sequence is TGTGCCATCAGTGGAGACAGCTCTGGAAACACCATATATTTT. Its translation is CAISGDSSGNTIYF.

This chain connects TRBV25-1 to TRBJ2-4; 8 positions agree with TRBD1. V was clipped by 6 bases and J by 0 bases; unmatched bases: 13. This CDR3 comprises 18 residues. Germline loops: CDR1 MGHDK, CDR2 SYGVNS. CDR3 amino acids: CASSDIQQGGLAKNIQYF. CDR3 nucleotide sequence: TGTGCCAGCAGCGACATCCAACAGGGGGGCCTAGCCAAAAACATTCAGTACTTC.

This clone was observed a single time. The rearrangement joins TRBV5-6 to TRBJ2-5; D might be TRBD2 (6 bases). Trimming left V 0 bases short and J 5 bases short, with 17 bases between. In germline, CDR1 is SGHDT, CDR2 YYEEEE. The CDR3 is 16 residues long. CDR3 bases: TGTGCCAGCAGCTTGGCTAGGACAACCGCGGGGGAGACCCAGTACTTC. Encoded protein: CASSLARTTAGETQYF.

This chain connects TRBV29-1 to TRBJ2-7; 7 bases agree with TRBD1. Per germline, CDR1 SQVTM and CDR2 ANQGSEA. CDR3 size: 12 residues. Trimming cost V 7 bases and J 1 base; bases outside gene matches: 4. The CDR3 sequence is CSASGQSYEQYF. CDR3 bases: TGCAGCGCCTCGGGACAGTCCTACGAGCAGTACTTC.

In DNA, the CDR3 is TGTGCCAGCAGTTTGTTGACCGGGACTAGCGGCAATGAGCAGTTCTTC. This encodes CASSLLTGTSGNEQFF. The chain uses TRBV28 and TRBJ2-1, with 11 bases matching TRBD2. The germline CDR1 and CDR2 sequences are MDHEN and SYDVKM. This CDR3 is 16 amino acids long. With 3 bases clipped from V and 6 bases from J, the junction kept 7 bases outside the gene matches.

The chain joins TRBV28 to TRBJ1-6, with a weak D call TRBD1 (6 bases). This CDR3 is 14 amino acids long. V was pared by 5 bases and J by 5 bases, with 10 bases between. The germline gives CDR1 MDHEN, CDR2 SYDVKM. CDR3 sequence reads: CASSPGHHNSPLHF. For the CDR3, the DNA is TGTGCCAGCAGTCCGGGACATCATAATTCACCCCTCCACTTT.